Shown below are 27 T cell receptor beta chains from a single sample sequenced in a study of cytomegalovirus exposure and HLA in healthy donors. The table came from immunoSEQ multiplex PCR; TCRdb's copy has only in-frame clones and leaves some out. Of 70,000 or so clones listed, less than 95% are singletons. The sample was PBMCs. All receptors derive from a woman under 30 in good health and CMV-seronegative.

The rearrangement uses TRBV5-6 and TRBJ2-3; 8 nucleotides align to TRBD2. J gave up 1 base and V 7 bases, and 8 bases lay outside the gene matches. This CDR3 region has 15 residues. Germline V gene sequence: CDR1 SGHDT, CDR2 YYEEEE. The CDR3 bases are TGTGCCAGCGCCGTAGGTAGCGGGGGCACAGATACGCAGTATTTT. Protein product: CASAVGSGGTDTQYF.

The CDR3 DNA is TGTGCCAGCAGCAACACAGGGTCTCGAAACACTGAAGCTTTCTTT. The encoded protein is CASSNTGSRNTEAFF. This sequence joins TRBV9 and TRBJ1-1, with TRBD1 as a possible D gene (6 bases). The germline V gene has CDR1 SGDLS and CDR2 YYNGEE. CDR3 length equals 15 residues. V was cut by 4 bases and J by 2 bases, with 15 bases left in between.

The gene calls are TRBV7-8 and TRBJ2-7, with D possibly TRBD2 on 6 matching bases. Germline-derived CDR1 and CDR2 are SGHVS and FQNEAQ. This CDR3 region has 14 residues. V lost 3 bases and J 0 bases, leaving 9 bases between the germline ends. Here the CDR3 DNA reads TGTGCCAGCAGCTTGGTGGGGGGCTCCTACGAGCAGTACTTC. Protein sequence: CASSLVGGSYEQYF.

J is TRBJ2-5 and V is TRBV7-9, with D tentatively TRBD2 (6 bases). Germline V gene data show CDR1 as SEHNR and CDR2 as FQNEAQ (reference sequence). The CDR3 length is 13 residues. The V end lost 10 bases, the J end lost 2 bases, and 14 bases lay between the germline ends. The CDR3 sequence is CATPGGSQETQYF. CDR3 sequence (DNA): TGTGCCACCCCAGGAGGGTCACAAGAGACCCAGTACTTC. Full variable domain (outside the CDR3, taken from reference TRBV7-9 and TRBJ2-5): DTGVSQNPRHKITKRGQNVTFRCDPISEHNRLYWYRQTLGQGPEFLTYFQNEAQLEKSRLLSDRFSAERPKGSFSTLEIQRTEQGDSAMYLCATPGGSQETQYFGPGTRLLVL.

This chain uses TRBV10-3 with TRBJ2-3; 8 bases are a match to TRBD2. The CDR3 sequence is 15 residues long. Germline values: CDR1 ENHRY, CDR2 SYGVKD. The ends lost 11 bases at V and 6 bases at J; junction bases unmatched: 16. The CDR3 reads CAVAEQGGGRDTQYF. The CDR3 nucleotides read TGTGCCGTCGCCGAGCAGGGCGGGGGGCGGGATACGCAGTATTTT.

The V call is TRBV4-1, the J call TRBJ1-5, with a tentative D call TRBD1 (6 bases). This CDR3 has 14 amino acids. Germline V gene data show CDR1 as MGHRA and CDR2 as YSYEKL. V lost 4 bases and J lost 4, with 11 bases in between. The CDR3 loop reads CASSLHRANQPQHF. CDR3 nucleotides: TGCGCCAGCAGCCTGCACAGGGCGAATCAGCCCCAGCATTTT.

This clone was observed a single time. V is TRBV4-3 and J is TRBJ1-2; TRBD1 is a possible D gene (6 bases). The CDR3 has 15 residues. V was cut by 1 base and J by 4 bases, with 13 bases left in between. The germline V gene has CDR1 LGHNA and CDR2 YSLEER. This CDR3 is CASSQGTGPSYGYTF. The CDR3 DNA sequence: TGCGCCAGCAGCCAAGGTACAGGGCCTAGCTATGGCTACACCTTC.

This clone was recorded once. The V gene is TRBV15, the J gene TRBJ2-1; D not resolved. The germline CDR1 and CDR2 sequences are LNHNV and YYDKDF (reference sequence). The V and J ends lost 5 bases and 10 bases respectively, with 15 bases between them. This CDR3 spans 13 amino acids. The CDR3 here is CATSHPPNGEQFF. The CDR3 nucleotides are TGTGCCACCAGCCATCCCCCCAATGGCGAGCAGTTCTTC.

The chain has TRBV5-5 and TRBJ2-3; 8 nucleotides line up with TRBD2. V lost 0 bases and J lost 5; bases outside the gene matches: 5. Per germline, CDR1 SGHKS and CDR2 YYEKEE (reference sequence). The CDR3 contains 15 residues. CDR3 DNA: TGTGCCAGCAGCTTGGTGCCGGGGGGGGTAGATACGCAGTATTTT. It specifies CASSLVPGGVDTQYF.

J is TRBJ1-4 and V is TRBV11-1; D is uncertain. The CDR3 is 13 amino acids. Looked up from germline, CDR1 is SGHAT and CDR2 is FQDESV (reference sequence). Trimming left V 2 bases short and J 5 bases short, with 6 bases between. Here the CDR3 DNA reads TGTGCCAGCAGCTTATCCGAGAATGAAAAACTGTTTTTT. Protein: CASSLSENEKLFF.

The rearrangement uses TRBV7-9 and TRBJ2-5, with 7 nucleotides matching TRBD2. V was clipped by 3 bases and J by 5 bases; unmatched bases: 6. Germline assignment: CDR1 SEHNR and CDR2 FQNEAQ (reference sequence). This CDR3 has 14 amino acids. CDR3 region: CASSFFRGGETQYF. The CDR3 nucleotides read TGTGCCAGCAGCTTCTTTAGGGGAGGGGAGACCCAGTACTTC.

This sequence joins TRBV28 and TRBJ2-1, with 9 bases aligning to TRBD2. The germline CDR1 and CDR2 sequences are MDHEN and SYDVKM. The CDR3 sequence is 16 residues long. J gave up 4 bases and V 5 bases, and 9 bases lay outside the gene matches. The CDR3 loop reads CASSRAGTSFYNEQFF. The CDR3 DNA reads TGTGCCAGCAGTCGAGCCGGGACTAGCTTTTACAATGAGCAGTTCTTC.

The gene calls are TRBV7-3 and TRBJ2-4; D might be TRBD2 (5 bases). V was cut by 5 bases and J by 0 bases, with 26 bases left in between. Germline lookup yields CDR1 SGHTA and CDR2 FQGTGA. The CDR3 length is 20 residues. The CDR3 DNA sequence: TGTGCCAGCAGCCGAAATTCCCATTCCGGGATTGGACTAGCCAAAAACATTCAGTACTTC. As protein: CASSRNSHSGIGLAKNIQYF. Based on the CDR3 plus reference TRBV7-3 and TRBJ2-4, the full variable domain is GAGVSQTPSNKVTEKGKYVELRCDPISGHTALYWYRQSLGQGPEFLIYFQGTGAADDSGLPNDRFFAVRPEGSVSTLKIQRTERGDSAVYLCASSRNSHSGIGLAKNIQYFGAGTRLSVL.

The CDR3 loop reads CASSMAGGELFF. The CDR3 DNA reads as TGTGCCAGCAGCATGGCAGGCGGGGAGCTGTTTTTT. The chain couples TRBV5-6 to TRBJ2-2; no reliable D call. This CDR3 has 12 residues. V was shortened by 4 bases and J by 7 bases, with 8 bases between the two germline ends. Per germline, CDR1 SGHDT and CDR2 YYEEEE.

The chain couples TRBV19 to TRBJ1-1, with 7 bases fitting TRBD1. V was pared by 5 bases and J by 4 bases, with 10 bases of the junction left unmatched. The CDR3 is 15 residues long. Per germline, CDR1 LNHDA and CDR2 SQIVND (reference sequence). As DNA, the CDR3 is TGTGCCAGTAGTTTACTCAGGGGGTCGGGCACTGAAGCTTTCTTT. Residues: CASSLLRGSGTEAFF.

The chain is built from TRBV19 and TRBJ2-2, with a possible D match to TRBD1 (5 bases). V shed 6 bases and J shed 1 base, with 9 bases lying between them. Germline V CDR1 and CDR2: LNHDA, SQIVND (reference sequence). The CDR3 is 14 residues long. In DNA, the CDR3 is TGTGCCAGTAGAGCCGACAGGAACACCGGGGAGCTGTTTTTT. The encoded protein is CASRADRNTGELFF.

The chain employs TRBV7-9 and TRBJ2-1; TRBD2 agrees at 10 bases. CDR3 size: 18 residues. Trimming at V came to 5 bases and at J to 1 base, leaving 11 bases not matched to a gene. In germline, CDR1 is SEHNR, CDR2 FQNEAQ (reference sequence). This chain's CDR3 is CASSGLAAQRRSYNEQFF. The CDR3, as DNA: TGTGCCAGCAGCGGACTAGCGGCCCAAAGGAGGTCCTACAATGAGCAGTTCTTC.

The chain uses TRBV27 and TRBJ2-7, with TRBD2 matching over 9 bases. This CDR3 has 15 residues. CDR1 is MNHEY and CDR2 is SMNVEV in the germline V gene (reference sequence). With V trimmed by 0 bases and J by 8 bases, 8 bases remained unmatched. The CDR3 reads CASSLSGTSPGKQYF. CDR3 DNA sequence: TGTGCCAGCAGTTTATCTGGGACTAGCCCCGGGAAGCAGTACTTC.

This sequence joins TRBV4-3 and TRBJ1-2, with D possibly matching TRBD1 (6 bases). CDR3 length equals 13 residues. CDR1 and CDR2 from the germline V gene are LGHNA and YSLEER. V was cut by 0 bases and J by 5 bases, with 7 bases left in between. The CDR3, as DNA: TGCGCCAGCAGCCAAGATGGACAGTATGGCTACACCTTC. Translated: CASSQDGQYGYTF.

The V gene is TRBV27, the J gene TRBJ1-6; the match to TRBD1 covers 8 bases. V dropped 2 bases and J dropped 8; count of bases not matched to a gene: 5. CDR1 and CDR2 (germline): MNHEY, SMNVEV (reference sequence). The CDR3 has 15 residues. CDR3 nucleotides: TGTGCCAGCAGTTTAGGACAGGGTGCGCATTCACCCCTCCACTTT. It is translated as CASSLGQGAHSPLHF.

This clone was seen just once. J is TRBJ2-5 and V is TRBV7-3, with 8 bases identical to TRBD1. Germline V gene data show CDR1 as SGHTA and CDR2 as FQGTGA. The CDR3 length is 14 residues. V lost 4 bases and J lost 4; bases outside the gene matches: 5. DNA for the CDR3: TGTGCCAGCAGCTCGCAGGGGGCGGGAGAGACCCAGTACTTC. Amino acid sequence: CASSSQGAGETQYF.

The CDR3: CASSLRPSGTATDTQYF. The CDR3 DNA reads TGTGCCAGCAGCTTAAGGCCTAGCGGGACTGCCACAGATACGCAGTATTTT. V and J are TRBV7-2 and TRBJ2-3, with TRBD2 matching over 9 bases. The CDR3 contains 17 residues. Trimming cost V 2 bases and J 2 bases; bases outside gene matches: 8. Germline loops: CDR1 SGHTA, CDR2 FQGNSA.

The CDR3 nucleotides are TGCGCCAGCAGCTCTACCCGGGAACTCACTGAAGCTTTCTTT. Translation gives CASSSTRELTEAFF. The V gene is TRBV5-1, the J gene TRBJ1-1, with D unresolved. CDR1 is SGHRS and CDR2 is YFSETQ in the germline V gene. V was trimmed by 3 bases and J by 4 bases, leaving 13 bases between them. CDR3 size: 14 residues.

This chain connects TRBV10-3 to TRBJ1-4, with D possibly TRBD1 on 6 matching bases. The CDR3 spans 17 residues. Trimming pared 2 bases from V and 0 bases from J, leaving 13 bases between. The V gene's germline CDR1 is ENHRY and CDR2 SYGVKD. CDR3 protein: CAISEKWGRTTNEKLFF. The CDR3 DNA reads as TGTGCCATCAGTGAGAAGTGGGGGCGGACAACTAATGAAAAACTGTTTTTT.

V usage is TRBV19 and J usage is TRBJ1-5; D is unclear. This CDR3 region has 15 residues. Germline CDR1 is LNHDA and CDR2 is SQIVND (reference sequence). The V and J ends lost 5 bases and 5 bases respectively, with 16 bases between them. CDR3 sequence reads: CASSPPDTGDQPQHF. CDR3 coding DNA: TGTGCCAGTAGTCCCCCCGACACGGGAGATCAGCCCCAGCATTTT.

The CDR3 sequence is CASSPGQGPSGANVLTF. The CDR3 bases are TGTGCCAGTAGTCCCGGACAGGGCCCCTCTGGGGCCAACGTCCTGACTTTC. The chain uses TRBV19 and TRBJ2-6; TRBD1 agrees at 8 bases. The CDR3 extends over 17 amino acids. The germline CDR1 and CDR2 sequences are LNHDA and SQIVND (reference sequence). With 5 bases clipped from V and 0 bases from J, the junction kept 6 bases outside the gene matches.

The table lists this clone with a count of one. The rearrangement joins TRBV2 to TRBJ2-1; D not certain. CDR1 and CDR2 from the germline V gene are SNHLY and FYNNEI. The CDR3 is 15 residues long. Trimming left V 6 bases short and J 9 bases short, with 21 bases between. CDR3 in amino acids: CASRREGGPLFEQFF. CDR3 coding DNA: TGTGCCAGCAGGCGCGAAGGTGGGCCACTGTTTGAGCAGTTCTTC.